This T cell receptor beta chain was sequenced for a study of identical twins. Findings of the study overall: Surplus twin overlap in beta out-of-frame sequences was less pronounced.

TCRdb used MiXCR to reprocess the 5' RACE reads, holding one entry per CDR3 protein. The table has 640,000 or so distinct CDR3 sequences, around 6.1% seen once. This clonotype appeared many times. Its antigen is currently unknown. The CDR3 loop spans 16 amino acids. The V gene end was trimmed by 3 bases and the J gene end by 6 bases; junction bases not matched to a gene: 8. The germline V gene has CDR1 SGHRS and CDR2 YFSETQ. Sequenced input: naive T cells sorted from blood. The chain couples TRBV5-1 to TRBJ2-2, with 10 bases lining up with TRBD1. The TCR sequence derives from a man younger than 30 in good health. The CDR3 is CASSSGTGVFPGELFF. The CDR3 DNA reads TGCGCCAGCAGCTCCGGGACAGGGGTCTTCCCCGGGGAGCTGTTTTTT.